This TCR beta chain was documented in a study of graft-versus-host responses after intestinal transplantation. Study in general: Each recipient received anti-thymocyte globulin induction, then tacrolimus and steroids for roughly 3 years.

To note about this clone: The antigen is undetermined.

From germline, CDR1 is WSHSY and CDR2 SAAADI. The V segment lost 4 bases and the J segment 0 bases; nucleotides outside the gene matches: 0. CDR3 length: 14 residues. Only in-frame clones appear in the TCRdb table, and some are missing; sequencing was by immunoSEQ multiplex PCR. Counted here are approximately 90,000 clones, approximately 80% occurring once; the ten biggest clones make up roughly 0.83%. Sequenced material: unstimulated CD4+ T cells sorted from spleen or lymph node cells, taken before intestinal transplant. The chain combines TRBV10-2 with TRBJ2-4; 7 nucleotides match TRBD2. The sequence was obtained from a human donor who received an intestinal transplant. The CDR3 spells CASSVAGAKNIQYF. The DNA for the CDR3 is TGCGCCAGCAGTGTAGCGGGAGCCAAAAACATTCAGTACTTC.